These 16 T cell receptor beta chains share one sample of origin, sequenced in a study of CD8 T cells in ankylosing spondylitis. TCRdb re-analysed the 5' RACE reads in MiXCR, keeping a single row per CDR3 protein. This table has hundreds of thousands of distinct CDR3 sequences, around 20% appearing once. The sample was blood, either unsorted or a sorted T cell fraction (not recorded which). All receptors derive from a male donor with ankylosing spondylitis or in good health (not recorded which).

The V gene is TRBV5-1, the J gene TRBJ2-3; 8 positions agree with TRBD2. The trim removed 4 bases at V and 1 base at J, leaving 5 bases unmatched. The CDR3 runs to 15 residues. The V gene's germline CDR1 is SGHRS and CDR2 YFSETQ. The CDR3 spells CASSPSGRGTDTQYF. The CDR3 bases are TGCGCCAGCAGCCCGAGCGGGAGAGGCACAGATACGCAGTATTTT.

The rearrangement uses TRBV18 and TRBJ2-2, with D possibly being TRBD2 (5 bases). The ends were cut back, 2 bases at V and 7 bases at J, with 14 bases in the middle. Germline lookup yields CDR1 KGHSH and CDR2 LQKENI. CDR3 length: 15 residues. The CDR3 bases are TGTGCCAGCTCACCATTCGACTACTCGGGCGGGGAGCTGTTTTTT. Amino acids: CASSPFDYSGGELFF. Complete variable domain (other parts from reference TRBV18 and TRBJ2-2): NAGVMQNPRHLVRRRGQEARLRCSPMKGHSHVYWYRQLPEEGLKFMVYLQKENIIDESGMPKERFSAEFPKEGPSILRIQQVVRGDSAAYFCASSPFDYSGGELFFGEGSRLTVL.

This clonotype has a count of ten or more. The rearrangement links TRBV12-3 or TRBV12-4 to TRBJ2-3; D gene uncertain. This CDR3 spans 11 amino acids. V dropped 6 bases and J dropped 6 bases, with 7 bases sitting between them. CDR3 loop: CASSKTDTQYF. Written as DNA, the CDR3 is TGTGCCAGCAGCAAAACGGATACGCAGTATTTT.

The V and J genes are TRBV20-1 and TRBJ2-1; possibly TRBD2 for D (6 bases). V lost 6 bases and J lost 0, with 18 bases in between. The CDR3 runs to 16 residues. The germline CDR1 and CDR2 sequences are DFQATT and SNEGSKA (reference sequence). The CDR3 is CSAEDYGAYSYNEQFF. Here the CDR3 DNA reads TGCAGTGCCGAGGACTACGGGGCTTACTCCTACAATGAGCAGTTCTTC.

This chain uses TRBV6-5 with TRBJ1-2; tentative D call: TRBD1 (6 bases). CDR1 is MNHEY and CDR2 is SVGAGI in the germline V gene. There are 14 residues in the CDR3. With 2 bases removed from V and 4 bases from J, the gap between germline ends came to 11 bases. In DNA, the CDR3 is TGTGCCAGCAGTTACACCAGGGGAGGCTATGGCTACACCTTC. Amino acids: CASSYTRGGYGYTF.

Comments on this clonotype: At one end the junction does not follow the germline gene, possibly because of a read error. The chain joins TRBV2 to TRBJ2-1; 8 bases are shared with TRBD1. The CDR3 totals 18 residues. Germline CDR1 SNHLY, CDR2 FYNNEI. CDR3 sequence (DNA): TGTGCCTGCAGCCCAGGACAGGGATTTAGAAGCTCCTACAATGAGCAGTTCTTC. It codes for CACSPGQGFRSSYNEQFF.

This clonotype was picked up a small number of times. V is TRBV2 and J is TRBJ1-2; possibly TRBD1 for D (5 bases). V lost 6 bases to trimming and J lost 3 bases, with 11 bases between them. Germline CDR1 reads SNHLY; CDR2 reads FYNNEI. The CDR3 covers 13 residues. DNA of the CDR3: TGTGCCAGCAGCGGGGACTCCTACTATGGCTACACCTTC. It translates to CASSGDSYYGYTF.

This clonotype was observed a handful of times. The chain recombines TRBV2 with TRBJ2-7; no reliable D call. Germline lookup yields CDR1 SNHLY and CDR2 FYNNEI. The V gene lost 4 bases and the J gene lost 2 bases, with 12 bases spanning the gap. This CDR3 comprises 14 residues. The CDR3 nucleotides are TGTGCCAGCAGTGCCCCAGTAGAAACCTACGAGCAGTACGTC. It yields the protein CASSAPVETYEQYV.

This clonotype was counted a few times. The chain uses TRBV10-3 and TRBJ2-3, with 10 bases matching TRBD1. The CDR3 is 15 amino acids. The V gene's germline CDR1 is ENHRY and CDR2 SYGVKD. V shed 4 bases, J shed 4 bases, and the junction held 5 bases outside the gene matches. In DNA form, the CDR3 reads TGTGCCATCAGTGCCGGGACAGGGGTAGCAGATACGCAGTATTTT. Its protein product is CAISAGTGVADTQYF.

The V call is TRBV12-3 or TRBV12-4, the J call TRBJ1-4; 9 bases are a match to TRBD1. This CDR3 has 15 amino acids. The V segment lost 3 bases and the J segment 10 bases; nucleotides outside the gene matches: 9. The CDR3 DNA follows: TGTGCCAGCAGTTTCCGGACAGGGGTATTAGGAAAACTGTTTTTT. Residues: CASSFRTGVLGKLFF.

There are a few counts of this clonotype. The chain has TRBV7-2 and TRBJ1-4, with D possibly TRBD1 on 6 matching bases. The germline V gene encodes CDR1 SGHTA and CDR2 FQGNSA. The CDR3 consists of 15 residues. V was cut by 5 bases and J by 8 bases, with 18 bases left in between. The CDR3 sequence is CASSPRGGLREKLFF. The CDR3 DNA reads as TGTGCCAGCAGCCCCCGGGGGGGCTTACGGGAAAAACTGTTTTTT.

The chain carries TRBV27 and TRBJ2-3; 9 positions match TRBD1. With V trimmed by 8 bases and J by 4 bases, 7 bases remained unmatched. The V gene's germline CDR1 is MNHEY and CDR2 SMNVEV (reference sequence). CDR3 length equals 14 residues. The CDR3 nucleotides read TGTGCCAGCGGGGAGGACAGGGGATCAGATACGCAGTATTTT. It specifies CASGEDRGSDTQYF.

This clonotype was picked up many times. The V gene is TRBV7-3, the J gene TRBJ2-1; a possible D gene is TRBD2 (6 bases). The CDR3 totals 16 residues. Deletions cut 2 bases from V and 3 bases from J, with 14 bases between. The germline V gene has CDR1 SGHTA and CDR2 FQGTGA. CDR3 coding DNA: TGTGCCAGCAGCTTAGGCGAGCGGGCCCACTACAATGAGCAGTTCTTC. Translated: CASSLGERAHYNEQFF.

In this sample, this clonotype turned up a few times. This chain links TRBV7-6 with TRBJ2-1; 7 bases fit TRBD1. J lost 5 bases, V lost 5 bases, and 12 bases had no gene match. The CDR3 length is 16 residues. CDR1 SGHVS and CDR2 FNYEAQ come from the germline V gene. The CDR3: CASSITADRNNNEQFF. The DNA for the CDR3 is TGTGCCAGCAGCATTACGGCGGACAGGAACAACAATGAGCAGTTCTTC.

This clonotype came up a few times. The rearrangement joins TRBV20-1 to TRBJ1-6; no clear D gene. V lost 6 bases, J lost 12 bases, and 15 bases lay in between. This CDR3 comprises 12 residues. In germline, CDR1 is DFQATT, CDR2 SNEGSKA (reference sequence). CDR3: CSAGPGRLPLHF. CDR3 nucleotide sequence: TGCAGTGCCGGGCCCGGTCGGTTACCCCTCCACTTT.

This clonotype was seen only a few times. The chain recombines TRBV20-1 with TRBJ2-3; D perhaps matches TRBD2 (5 bases). There are 11 residues in the CDR3. Per germline, CDR1 DFQATT and CDR2 SNEGSKA (reference sequence). V was trimmed by 6 bases and J by 5 bases, leaving 9 bases between them. The CDR3 DNA follows: TGCAGTGCGCAGCGGATAGATACGCAGTATTTT. The encoded protein is CSAQRIDTQYF.